The 5 T cell receptor beta chains in this list originate from one sample, sequenced in a study of spatial heterogeneity in lung cancer. Indicated time point: sample taken at primary tumor resection. TCRdb itself ran the 5' RACE reads through MiXCR, one entry per CDR3 protein. The sample shows about 5,800 distinct CDR3 sequences, around 13% of them seen only once. The sequencing here drew on normal lung tissue next to the tumor, taken at surgery. All receptors derive from a female donor with early-stage non-small cell lung cancer.

This clonotype came up many times. CDR3 bases: TGTGCCAGCAGTACAGGAGACGCACCCTATGGCTACACCTTC. Its translation: CASSTGDAPYGYTF. The genes are TRBV7-2 and TRBJ1-2; D is possibly TRBD1 (5 bases). V shed 6 bases and J shed 4 bases, with 15 bases lying between them. CDR1 and CDR2 from the germline V gene are SGHTA and FQGNSA. CDR3 size: 14 residues.

This clonotype was picked up many times. The rearrangement uses TRBV6-2 or TRBV6-3 and TRBJ2-1; 10 bases are a match to TRBD2. From germline, CDR1 is MNHEY and CDR2 SVGEGT. This CDR3 spans 17 amino acids. With 7 bases clipped from V and 3 bases from J, the junction kept 12 bases outside the gene matches. As DNA, the CDR3 is TGTGCCAGCACCGACGGCCCAACTAGCGGGATCTACAATGAGCAGTTCTTC. Its translation: CASTDGPTSGIYNEQFF.

The V gene is TRBV7-2, the J gene TRBJ1-2; possibly TRBD1 for D (5 bases). The V gene lost 2 bases and the J gene lost 5 bases, with 21 bases spanning the gap. Germline assignment: CDR1 SGHTA and CDR2 FQGNSA. There are 17 residues in the CDR3. This CDR3 reads CASSLWSSGRKKYGYTF. The CDR3 nucleotides are TGTGCCAGCAGCTTATGGTCTTCGGGACGGAAGAAGTATGGCTACACCTTC.

This clonotype is termed medium-sized. The rearrangement joins TRBV18 to TRBJ2-1; 7 nucleotides line up with TRBD2. The germline gives CDR1 KGHSH, CDR2 LQKENI. The CDR3 is made up of 14 amino acids. V trimming: 1 base; J trimming: 5 bases; junction bases outside the gene matches: 2. The DNA for the CDR3 is TGTGCCAGCTCACCACAGAGCGGGGACAATGAGCAGTTCTTC. As protein: CASSPQSGDNEQFF. Full variable domain (missing parts from reference TRBV18 and TRBJ2-1): NAGVMQNPRHLVRRRGQEARLRCSPMKGHSHVYWYRQLPEEGLKFMVYLQKENIIDESGMPKERFSAEFPKEGPSILRIQQVVRGDSAAYFCASSPQSGDNEQFFGPGTRLTVL.

This clonotype came up many times. The chain links TRBV3-1 to TRBJ1-1; perhaps TRBD1 as D (5 bases). The germline V gene has CDR1 LGHDT and CDR2 YNNKEL (reference sequence). The germline V and J ends were trimmed by 0 bases and 4 bases, with 9 bases remaining between them. The CDR3 length is 14 residues. CDR3 sequence: CASSQDPGGTEAFF. The CDR3 nucleotides are TGTGCCAGCAGCCAAGATCCGGGGGGCACTGAAGCTTTCTTT.